The rows below give T cell receptor beta chains drawn from one sample of a study of blood T cell repertoires in COVID-19. Sequenced by immunoSEQ multiplex PCR; TCRdb stores in-frame clones only, minus some. This sample yields some 400,000 clones, of which around 87% are seen a single time; 10% belongs to the top ten. Sequencing was performed on peripheral blood. These receptor sequences come from a woman in her 30s with COVID-19, enrolled during active disease. Each CDR3 is given with its conserved first and last residue. D genes are given only for firm matches. Size tells how often a clone was seen (once, few, many) or the class of an expanded clone, and some rows leave it out.

D gene | J gene | V gene | clone size | CDR3 DNA | CDR3 protein
TRBD1 | TRBJ1-1 | TRBV27 | few | TGTGCCAGCACGGTCCAGGGGGGTCCGGCTGAAGCTTTCTTT | CASTVQGGPAEAFF
TRBD1 | TRBJ1-5 | TRBV27 | . | TGTGCCAGCAGTTTATCGATTACAGGGGTCCAGCCCCAGCATTTT | CASSLSITGVQPQHF
TRBD1 | TRBJ1-5 | TRBV6-6 | . | TGTGCCAGCAGTGGACAGGGAAGCAATCAGCCCCAGCATTTT | CASSGQGSNQPQHF
. | TRBJ1-2 | TRBV6-1 | . | TGTGCCAGCAGTGAACAGGAAAATGGCTACACCTTC | CASSEQENGYTF
TRBD2 | TRBJ2-7 | TRBV7-2 | few | TGTGCCAGCAGCATAGGAAGCGGGAGTTTTAACGGCGAGCAGTACTTC | CASSIGSGSFNGEQYF
TRBD2 | TRBJ2-1 | TRBV27 | . | TGTGCCAGCAGTTTCCCAGCGGGAGCTTACAATGAGCAGTTCTTC | CASSFPAGAYNEQFF
TRBD2 | TRBJ2-1 | TRBV9 | . | TGTGCCAGCAGCGGGACAACTAGCGGCTCCTACAATGAGCAGTTCTTC | CASSGTTSGSYNEQFF
. | TRBJ2-7 | TRBV29-1 | few | TGCAGCGTTGTTCCGGTGAATCGTCTCTACGAGCAGTACTTC | CSVVPVNRLYEQYF
. | TRBJ2-3 | TRBV6-4 | once | TGTGCCAGCAGTTCGGGGGATCGAGATACGCAGTATTTT | CASSSGDRDTQYF
TRBD2 | TRBJ2-2 | TRBV29-1 | . | TGCAGCGTTCGGGGGGGGACGATAGCCACCGGGGAGCTGTTTTTT | CSVRGGTIATGELFF
. | TRBJ1-1 | TRBV24-1 | . | TGTGCCACCAGATCAGGAACTGAAGCTTTCTTT | CATRSGTEAFF
. | TRBJ2-7 | TRBV21-1 | . | TGTGCCAGCAGCACCCCCGCGACAGGGGACCCTTTAGAGCAGTACTTC | CASSTPATGDPLEQYF
TRBD2 | TRBJ2-1 | TRBV7-3 | . | TGTGCCAGCAGCCCCGGGACTAGTGGGGTCAATGAGCAGTTCTTC | CASSPGTSGVNEQFF
. | TRBJ2-1 | TRBV11-2 | . | TGTGCCAGCAGCTTAGATAGTAGCGTCGGGAGAGATGAGCAGTTCTTC | CASSLDSSVGRDEQFF
TRBD1 | TRBJ2-4 | TRBV19 | . | TGTGCCAGTAGTATAGGACAGGGTTCAGCCAAAAACATTCAGTACTTC | CASSIGQGSAKNIQYF
TRBD1 | TRBJ2-6 | TRBV3-1/TRBV3-2 | . | TGTGCCAGCAGCCAGAGGACAGGGACTGGGGCCAACGTCCTGACTTTC | CASSQRTGTGANVLTF
. | TRBJ2-4 | TRBV12-2 | few | TGTGCAAGTCGTATAGCGGGACTAGCGGGACCCGGAGCCAAAAACATTCAGTACTTC | CASRIAGLAGPGAKNIQYF
TRBD1 | TRBJ1-4 | TRBV9 | . | TGTGCCAGCAGCCCCTCAGGGGGCTGGTTTGAAAAACTGTTTTTT | CASSPSGGWFEKLFF
TRBD2 | TRBJ2-7 | TRBV28 | . | TGTGCCAGCAGCGGTGCTTGGGCGGGGGCCTACGAGCAGTACTTC | CASSGAWAGAYEQYF
TRBD2 | TRBJ2-1 | TRBV11-2 | . | TGTGCCAGCAGCATGGGACTAGCGGGAGGGCCGTTCTTC | CASSMGLAGGPFF
. | TRBJ2-7 | TRBV30 | . | TGTGCCTGGAGTCCCTTTTCAGGTGCCTACGAGCAGTACTTC | CAWSPFSGAYEQYF
TRBD1 | TRBJ2-6 | TRBV13 | . | TGTGCCAGCAGTTGTAATGACAGGGTCGTTACCTCTGGGGCCAACGTCCTGACTTTC | CASSCNDRVVTSGANVLTF
. | TRBJ2-6 | TRBV5-4 | . | TGTGCCAGCGGATTGACAGGTGGCTCTGGGGCCAACGTCCTGACTTTC | CASGLTGGSGANVLTF
. | TRBJ2-5 | TRBV6-1 | . | TGTGCCAGCAGTGAGCCTCTCTTTCGGCAAGAGACCCAGTACTTC | CASSEPLFRQETQYF
TRBD1 | TRBJ1-1 | TRBV19 | . | TGTGCCAGTAGTATAGAGACAGGGCGGTACACTGAAGCTTTCTTT | CASSIETGRYTEAFF
. | TRBJ1-1 | TRBV12-3/TRBV12-4 | . | TGTGCCAGCAGCCCCGGGTATGGCACTGAAGCTTTCTTT | CASSPGYGTEAFF
. | TRBJ1-3 | TRBV5-1 | . | TGCGCCAGCAGCTTGGGACAGGGAAACACCATATATTTT | CASSLGQGNTIYF
. | TRBJ2-7 | TRBV19 | . | TGTGCCAGCTCCACACCGTCCTACGAGCAGTACTTC | CASSTPSYEQYF
TRBD2 | TRBJ2-7 | TRBV30 | once | TGTGCCTGGAGTTGGACTAGCGCCTCCTACGAGCAGTACTTC | CAWSWTSASYEQYF
. | TRBJ2-4 | TRBV7-2 | . | TGTGCCAGCAGCTTAGCAGGGGGTAGAAACATTCAGTACTTC | CASSLAGGRNIQYF
TRBD2 | TRBJ2-1 | TRBV11-2 | . | TGTGCCAGCAGCTTAGAAGGCGGGAGGGGGGATGAGCAGTTCTTC | CASSLEGGRGDEQFF
TRBD2 | TRBJ2-3 | TRBV11-3 | . | TGTGCCAGCAGCCCGCAGCGGGGGGGCACAGATACGCAGTATTTT | CASSPQRGGTDTQYF
. | TRBJ2-5 | TRBV5-1 | . | TGCGCCAGCAGCCCCCAGGGTGAAGAGACCCAGTACTTC | CASSPQGEETQYF
. | TRBJ2-1 | TRBV24-1 | . | TGTGCCACCAGTGCTCTAGCAACGATCGGGGAGCAGTTCTTC | CATSALATIGEQFF
. | TRBJ2-7 | TRBV7-2 | few | TGTGCCAGCAGGGACAGAAATACCTACGAGCAGTACTTC | CASRDRNTYEQYF
. | TRBJ1-3 | TRBV4-1 | once | TGCGCCAGCAGCCAAGCCCCCAGGGGATTCTCTGGAAACACCATATATTTT | CASSQAPRGFSGNTIYF
. | TRBJ1-1 | TRBV19 | . | TGTGCCAGTAGTGTAAGGGGGAACACTGAAGCTTTCTTT | CASSVRGNTEAFF
. | TRBJ2-1 | TRBV5-1 | . | TGCGCCAGCAGCTTTACTATTCTCGATGAGCAGTTCTTC | CASSFTILDEQFF
. | TRBJ2-5 | TRBV19 | . | TGTGCCAGTAGTATCGCGCCTCCGGAGACCCAGTACTTC | CASSIAPPETQYF
. | TRBJ1-1 | TRBV2 | . | TGTGCCAGCATAGGACAGTCGAACACTGAAGCTTTCTTT | CASIGQSNTEAFF
. | TRBJ2-7 | TRBV6-5 | . | TGTGCCAGCAGTTTTGGTTGGCAGGGGCTCTACGAGCAGTACTTC | CASSFGWQGLYEQYF
. | TRBJ1-1 | TRBV18 | . | TGTGCCAGCTCACCTCCTGTGGGGCAGGACACTGAAGCTTTCTTT | CASSPPVGQDTEAFF
TRBD1 | TRBJ2-2 | TRBV28 | . | TGTGCCAGCCAGGGGACAGTGAACACCGGGGAGCTGTTTTTT | CASQGTVNTGELFF
TRBD2 | TRBJ2-7 | TRBV6-5 | . | TGTGCCAGCAAGCCGGGACTAGCCTCCGAGCAGTACTTC | CASKPGLASEQYF
. | TRBJ1-4 | TRBV28 | . | TGTGCCAGCACCCCTACGGGGGGTCGGATTAATGAAAAACTGTTTTTT | CASTPTGGRINEKLFF
TRBD1 | TRBJ1-6 | TRBV2 | few | TGTGCCAGCAGAGCGGACAGGGCCAGAATCTATTCACCCCTCCACTTT | CASRADRARIYSPLHF
. | TRBJ2-6 | TRBV9 | . | TGTGCCAGCAGCGCGGCCAGACAGGTCACAAGCTCTGGGGCCAACGTCCTGACTTTC | CASSAARQVTSSGANVLTF
TRBD1 | TRBJ1-2 | TRBV6-5 | . | TGTGCCAGCAGTTCACCGGGACAGGTCTATGGCTACACCTTC | CASSSPGQVYGYTF
. | TRBJ2-1 | TRBV7-6 | . | TGTGCCAGCAGCTTAGAATTCGGGGGACCCTACAATGAGCAGTTCTTC | CASSLEFGGPYNEQFF
TRBD1 | TRBJ2-2 | TRBV5-8 | . | TGTGCCAGCAGCCCTCCCGGGACAGAGAACACCGGGGAGCTGTTTTTT | CASSPPGTENTGELFF
. | TRBJ1-2 | TRBV7-8 | . | TGTGCCAGCAGCTTAGGTGCGGGGGGTGGCTACACCTTC | CASSLGAGGGYTF
. | TRBJ2-2 | TRBV4-3 | . | TGCGCCAGCAGTACTAGTTGGTCCACCGGGGAGCTGTTTTTT | CASSTSWSTGELFF
. | TRBJ2-1 | TRBV4-1 | . | TGCGCCAGCAGCCAAGATCTCAATGAGCAGTTCTTC | CASSQDLNEQFF
. | TRBJ1-2 | TRBV2 | . | TGTGCCAGCAGTGAATCGGGGTATGGCTACACCTTC | CASSESGYGYTF
TRBD2 | TRBJ2-2 | TRBV4-2 | . | TGTGCCAGCAGCTCCCGGTTTAGCGGGAAATTCGGCACCGGGGAGCTGTTTTTT | CASSSRFSGKFGTGELFF
. | TRBJ1-1 | TRBV7-2 | . | TGTGCCAGCAGCTCACAGCAGAACACTGAAGCTTTCTTT | CASSSQQNTEAFF
. | TRBJ2-1 | TRBV2 | once | TGTGCCAGCAACGCGGGGTGGGAGGATGAGCAGTTCTTC | CASNAGWEDEQFF
TRBD2 | TRBJ2-1 | TRBV18 | . | TGTGCCAGCTCATCTCCGGGACTAGCATATCATGGGGATGAGCAGTTCTTC | CASSSPGLAYHGDEQFF
. | TRBJ1-2 | TRBV6-1 | once | TGTGCCAGCAGTGAAGGTGGAGACCGTTTCGGCTATGGCTACACCTTC | CASSEGGDRFGYGYTF